This TCR beta chain was recorded in a study of graft-versus-host responses after intestinal transplantation. Looking at the study overall: Anti-thymocyte globulin was used for induction in all recipients, who then took tacrolimus and steroids for roughly three years. Broader study findings: The highest levels of circulating GvH clones went along with early declines in HvG clones after transplant.

The CDR3 length is 14 residues. Between the trimmed V and J ends, which lost 10 bases and 0 bases, there was a span of 16 bases. CDR1 is LNHDA, CDR2 SQIVND, per germline (reference sequence). A note on this clone: The antigen remains undetermined.

Clones were read by immunoSEQ multiplex PCR, and TCRdb kept only the in-frame ones, dropping some. Here the sample spans about 85,000 clones, 80% to 95% being singletons. The clonotype was recovered from a human donor who was the organ donor for an intestinal transplant. The gene calls are TRBV19 and TRBJ2-7; D unclear. The source was unstimulated CD8+ T cells sorted from spleen or lymph node cells, collected before transplant. The CDR3 loop reads CATRPLAASYEQYF. Written as DNA, the CDR3 is TGTGCCACTCGTCCCCTGGCAGCCTCCTACGAGCAGTACTTC.